The next 25 T cell receptor beta chains were all read from a single sample in a study of cytomegalovirus exposure and HLA in healthy donors (dated by TCRdb to the late 2010s). The library was prepared using the immunoSEQ multiplex PCR assay. For the multiplex PCR, a mixture combining 60 forward primers for TCR Vbeta segments and 13 reverse primers for TCR Jbeta segments was used. The immuneACCESS repertoire file appears here via TCRdb, limited to in-frame rearrangements. These files lack a portion of the clones; in checked studies, under half of the deficit traces to unresolved V genes, and the cause of the others is not known. The sample records around 110,000 clones, roughly 87% of which are singletons. Roughly 2.7% of the sample lies in the top ten. The specimen was PBMCs. These receptors all come from a man between 25 and 39 years old in good health and CMV-seropositive.

The chain joins TRBV2 to TRBJ1-1; 7 nucleotides match TRBD1. J lost 3 bases, V lost 10 bases, and 2 bases had no gene match. The CDR3 spans 11 residues. In germline, CDR1 is SNHLY, CDR2 FYNNEI. CDR3: CATDRDTEAFF. CDR3 bases: TGTGCCACTGACAGGGACACTGAAGCTTTCTTT. Filled out from reference TRBV2 and TRBJ1-1, the complete variable domain reads EPEVTQTPSHQVTQMGQEVILRCVPISNHLYFYWYRQILGQKVEFLVSFYNNEISEKSEIFDDQFSVERPDGSNFTLKIRSTKLEDSAMYFCATDRDTEAFFGQGTRLTVV.

This sequence joins TRBV5-1 and TRBJ2-7; TRBD2 agrees at 9 bases. Germline values: CDR1 SGHRS, CDR2 YFSETQ. V trimming: 2 bases; J trimming: 0 bases; junction bases outside the gene matches: 3. This CDR3 spans 15 amino acids. Written as DNA, the CDR3 is TGCGCCAGCAGCTTAACTAGCGGGTCCTCCTACGAGCAGTACTTC. Translated: CASSLTSGSSYEQYF.

This clone is a singleton in its sample. This sample also contains other DNA sequences that code for the same CDR3. The V and J genes are TRBV18 and TRBJ1-5, with D possibly TRBD1 on 5 matching bases. V shed 3 bases and J shed 2 bases, with 8 bases lying between them. The CDR3 is 14 amino acids. Germline V gene sequence: CDR1 KGHSH, CDR2 LQKENI. CDR3 residues: CASSPAGGNQPQHF. CDR3 DNA sequence: TGTGCCAGCTCACCGGCGGGGGGCAATCAGCCCCAGCATTTT.

This clone was seen a handful of times. This chain links TRBV10-1 with TRBJ1-1, with D possibly being TRBD1 (6 bases). Germline V gene sequence: CDR1 WNHNN, CDR2 SYGVQD (reference sequence). The length of the CDR3 is 14 residues. V was pared by 7 bases and J by 0 bases, with 12 bases between. In nucleotides, the CDR3 is TGCGCCAGCATGGAGGACAGAATGAACACTGAAGCTTTCTTT. Amino acid sequence: CASMEDRMNTEAFF.

The chain is built from TRBV2 and TRBJ2-4, with D tentatively TRBD2 (5 bases). Per germline, CDR1 SNHLY and CDR2 FYNNEI. Trimming took 7 bases from V and 0 from J, leaving 10 bases between them. This CDR3 contains 14 residues. The DNA for the CDR3 is TGTGCCAGCACACCGGGAATAGCCAAAAACATTCAGTACTTC. It yields the protein CASTPGIAKNIQYF.

The J gene is TRBJ1-3, the V gene TRBV7-2, with no clear D. V gave up 4 bases and J gave up 2 bases, with 6 bases separating them. The CDR3 length is 13 residues. Germline V gene sequence: CDR1 SGHTA, CDR2 FQGNSA. The CDR3 nucleotides read TGTGCCAGCAGCTCTTCAGCTGGAAACACCATATATTTT. Translated: CASSSSAGNTIYF.

This chain links TRBV2 with TRBJ1-1, with 10 bases lining up with TRBD1. Germline CDR1 reads SNHLY; CDR2 reads FYNNEI. Trimming cost V 1 base and J 11 bases; bases outside gene matches: 10. The CDR3 consists of 15 residues. The CDR3 DNA is TGTGCCAGCAGTGAAGGGGACAGGGGTTCTTCGGGGGCTTTCTTT. As protein: CASSEGDRGSSGAFF.

The CDR3 region has the DNA TGTGCCAGCAGCTTATACCACCCCCAGGGGCGTACCTACGAGCAGTACTTC. It codes for CASSLYHPQGRTYEQYF. V is TRBV11-3 and J is TRBJ2-7; a possible D gene is TRBD1 (6 bases). CDR1 and CDR2 (germline): SGHNT, YENEEA. The CDR3 runs 17 residues. Trimming left V 2 bases short and J 2 bases short, with 19 bases between.

V usage is TRBV15 and J usage is TRBJ2-7; 13 nucleotides line up with TRBD2. Germline-derived CDR1 and CDR2 are LNHNV and YYDKDF (reference sequence). V lost 4 bases, J lost 2 bases, and 8 bases stayed unmatched. The CDR3 consists of 17 residues. The CDR3 here is CATSTRLAGGPTYEQYF. CDR3 DNA sequence: TGTGCCACCAGCACTAGACTAGCGGGGGGACCGACCTACGAGCAGTACTTC.

This chain's CDR3 is CASNSGGTNTGELFF. The CDR3 DNA sequence: TGTGCCAGCAATTCGGGGGGGACCAACACCGGGGAGCTGTTTTTT. The chain has TRBV27 and TRBJ2-2; 8 positions agree with TRBD2. This CDR3 has 15 amino acids. Unmatched junction bases numbered 6, after V lost 7 bases and J lost 2 bases. Germline lookup yields CDR1 MNHEY and CDR2 SMNVEV (reference sequence).

The chain recombines TRBV6-4 with TRBJ1-1; D is ambiguous. The germline V gene encodes CDR1 MRHNA and CDR2 SNTAGT. The V end was cut by 2 bases, the J end by 1 base, with 14 bases between. The CDR3 is 16 amino acids. CDR3 nucleotides: TGTGCCAGCAGTGACGGGAGGGTTGATAGGAACACTGAAGCTTTCTTT. Translated: CASSDGRVDRNTEAFF.

The genes are TRBV10-3 and TRBJ2-2; no firm D call. The germline CDR1 and CDR2 sequences are ENHRY and SYGVKD. V was pared by 0 bases and J by 5 bases, with 7 bases between. The CDR3 runs 14 residues. CDR3 protein: CAISESSLTGELFF. The CDR3 coding sequence is TGTGCCATCAGTGAGTCGAGTTTAACCGGGGAGCTGTTTTTT.

V gene TRBV7-2 combines with J gene TRBJ2-3; D not resolved. Germline V gene data show CDR1 as SGHTA and CDR2 as FQGNSA. Trimming pared 4 bases from V and 8 bases from J, leaving 13 bases between. The CDR3 runs to 13 residues. The chain's CDR3 is CASSSLRYGTQYF. DNA of the CDR3: TGTGCCAGCAGCTCCTTGCGGTATGGTACGCAGTATTTT.

CDR3 bases: TGCGCCAGCAGCTTGGGCGGAACTAACTATGGCTACACCTTC. This sequence encodes CASSLGGTNYGYTF. This sequence joins TRBV5-1 and TRBJ1-2; no firm D call. Looked up from germline, CDR1 is SGHRS and CDR2 is YFSETQ. The CDR3 is 14 residues long. With 0 bases removed from V and 0 bases from J, the gap between germline ends came to 6 bases.

This clone was observed a handful of times. The chain has TRBV7-6 and TRBJ2-5; D is undetermined. The germline CDR1 and CDR2 sequences are SGHVS and FNYEAQ. The V and J ends lost 3 bases and 1 base respectively, with 6 bases between them. The CDR3 extends over 13 amino acids. CDR3 sequence reads: CASSFPPQETQYF. DNA for the CDR3: TGTGCCAGCAGCTTCCCTCCCCAAGAGACCCAGTACTTC.

This rearrangement joins TRBV5-4 to TRBJ2-2; TRBD2 might be the D (6 bases). V shed 3 bases and J shed 4 bases, with 10 bases lying between them. This CDR3 region has 14 residues. Germline values: CDR1 SGHNT, CDR2 YYREEE (reference sequence). In nucleotides, the CDR3 is TGTGCCAGCAGCTCGGGACTGTCCACCGGGGAGCTGTTTTTT. Translating it yields CASSSGLSTGELFF.

This clone appeared once. CDR3 in DNA: TGTGCCAGCATTACAAACACTGAAGCTTTCTTT. Encoded protein: CASITNTEAFF. V usage is TRBV28 and J usage is TRBJ1-1; no clear D gene. V was pared by 7 bases and J by 2 bases, with 5 bases between. The CDR3 is 11 residues long. CDR1 and CDR2 from the germline V gene are MDHEN and SYDVKM.

The V and J genes are TRBV23-1 and TRBJ2-7; the D gene is possibly TRBD2 (5 bases). TRBV23-1 counts as an open reading frame of uncertain function. The CDR3 extends over 13 amino acids. With 9 bases removed from V and 4 bases from J, the gap between germline ends came to 16 bases. The CDR3 region has the DNA TGCGCCAGAGTGCCGAGAGGGCGGTACGAGCAGTACTTC. Its translation is CARVPRGRYEQYF.

The rearrangement links TRBV6-1 to TRBJ1-2; D gene uncertain. The CDR3 has 14 amino acids. V dropped 6 bases and J dropped 6 bases, with 17 bases sitting between them. Germline V gene lookup returns CDR1 MNHNS and CDR2 SASEGT. The CDR3 here is CASRERHAAHGYTF. The CDR3 DNA sequence: TGTGCCAGCAGGGAAAGACACGCCGCTCATGGCTACACCTTC.

The rearrangement uses TRBV2 and TRBJ1-2, with D tentatively TRBD1 (5 bases). V lost 8 bases and J lost 3, with 16 bases in between. The CDR3 is 14 residues long. Germline loops: CDR1 SNHLY, CDR2 FYNNEI. The CDR3 bases are TGTGCCAGCGGGTGGGGCATGGGCGACTATGGCTACACCTTC. As protein: CASGWGMGDYGYTF.

The gene calls are TRBV7-2 and TRBJ1-6; a weak D match, TRBD1 (6 bases). Per the germline V gene, CDR1 is SGHTA and CDR2 is FQGNSA. Trimming stripped 5 bases from V and 7 bases from J, with 12 bases between. The CDR3 contains 14 residues. The chain's CDR3 is CASSRSGVNSPLHF. CDR3 coding DNA: TGTGCCAGCAGCCGCTCAGGGGTCAATTCACCCCTCCACTTT.

The chain couples TRBV11-3 to TRBJ2-3, with 9 bases identical to TRBD2. The germline CDR1 and CDR2 sequences are SGHNT and YENEEA. The CDR3 consists of 15 residues. With V trimmed by 5 bases and J by 6 bases, 9 bases remained unmatched. Here the CDR3 DNA reads TGTGCCAGCAGCACACCGGGCGGGGGGGCCGATACGCAGTATTTT. It is translated as CASSTPGGGADTQYF.

On this clone itself: One end of the junction fails to match germline, which may point to a read error. The rearrangement uses TRBV15 and TRBJ1-2; 8 bases align to TRBD1. The CDR3 totals 16 residues. Per the germline V gene, CDR1 is LNHNV and CDR2 is YYDKDF (reference sequence). CDR3 in DNA: TGTGCCACCGGCAGATCGAGGCAGGGGGCTCCTTGGGGCTACACCTTC. Translated: CATGRSRQGAPWGYTF.

The chain combines TRBV14 with TRBJ2-1, with 7 bases that match TRBD1. This CDR3 is built from 16 residues. CDR1 and CDR2 (germline): SGHDN, FVKESK. V was pared by 6 bases and J by 5 bases, with 13 bases of the junction left unmatched. The CDR3 protein is CASRPHPETGNNEQFF. In DNA, the CDR3 is TGTGCCAGCAGGCCCCATCCCGAGACAGGGAACAATGAGCAGTTCTTC.

The chain carries TRBV19 and TRBJ2-7; TRBD2 is a possible D gene (5 bases). This CDR3 contains 15 residues. V dropped 3 bases and J dropped 3 bases, with 15 bases sitting between them. CDR1 LNHDA and CDR2 SQIVND come from the germline V gene (reference sequence). CDR3 in amino acids: CASSIGEGEGYEQYF. Written as DNA, the CDR3 is TGTGCCAGTAGTATCGGTGAGGGAGAAGGCTACGAGCAGTACTTC.